The 13 T cell receptor beta chains listed next were all sequenced from one sample in a study of blood T cell repertoires in COVID-19 (dated by TCRdb to about 2020). Receptor amplification or capture employed the immunoSEQ multiplex PCR assay. TCRdb provides this immuneACCESS table in a form limited to in-frame rearrangements. Some clones are lacking; in checked studies, under half of them reflect an unresolved V gene, and why the rest are absent is not known. Recorded for this sample are 200,000 to 250,000 clones; around nine tenths of them occurred a single time. Over 15% of the sample is taken by the ten largest. Sequenced material: peripheral blood. The receptors come from a man in his forties or fifties with COVID-19, enrolled during active disease.

With regard to this clone: The junction and the germline gene differ at one end; a read error may be behind it. This rearrangement joins TRBV7-7 to TRBJ2-3; 9 bases fit TRBD1. Germline loops: CDR1 SSHAT, CDR2 FNYEAQ (reference sequence). The CDR3 has 16 residues. The CDR3 sequence is CASSLTGGRSTDTQYF. The CDR3 DNA reads as TGTGCTAGCAGCCTAACAGGGGGCAGAAGCACAGATACGCAGTATTTT.

As regards this clone: In the same sample, other DNA sequences code for this CDR3. The V gene is TRBV7-9, the J gene TRBJ1-2; D might be TRBD1 (6 bases). From germline, CDR1 is SEHNR and CDR2 FQNEAQ (reference sequence). The CDR3 is made up of 12 amino acids. V was trimmed by 5 bases and J by 8 bases, leaving 12 bases between them. This CDR3 reads CASSLGGDGYTF. The CDR3 DNA is TGTGCCAGCAGCCTAGGGGGGGACGGCTACACCTTC.

This chain's CDR3 is CASSGTSGGPISWDTQYF. In nucleotides, the CDR3 is TGTGCCAGCAGCGGGACTAGCGGGGGCCCGATTTCTTGGGATACGCAGTATTTT. V gene TRBV13 combines with J gene TRBJ2-3, with 14 bases lining up with TRBD2. The CDR3 has 18 residues. V lost 5 bases and J lost 6; bases outside the gene matches: 13. Germline V gene sequence: CDR1 PRHDT, CDR2 FYEKMQ (reference sequence).

CDR3 residues: CASSTQRFRGWTGELFF. The CDR3 region has the DNA TGTGCCAGTAGTACCCAGCGGTTTCGGGGGTGGACCGGGGAGCTGTTTTTT. This chain links TRBV19 with TRBJ2-2, with D possibly being TRBD2 (6 bases). This CDR3 is built from 17 residues. Between the trimmed V and J ends, which lost 4 bases and 5 bases, there was a span of 20 bases. Per germline, CDR1 LNHDA and CDR2 SQIVND (reference sequence). Drawing the rest from reference TRBV19 and TRBJ2-2, the complete variable domain is DGGITQSPKYLFRKEGQNVTLSCEQNLNHDAMYWYRQDPGQGLRLIYYSQIVNDFQKGDIAEGYSVSREKKESFPLTVTSAQKNPTAFYLCASSTQRFRGWTGELFFGEGSRLTVL.

V usage is TRBV24-1 and J usage is TRBJ2-1, with D maybe TRBD1 (5 bases). Germline-derived CDR1 and CDR2 are KGHDR and SFDVKD. The CDR3 extends over 15 amino acids. V lost 0 bases, J lost 2 bases, and 7 bases lay in between. CDR3 sequence: CATSDLQGPYNEQFF. The CDR3, as DNA: TGTGCCACCAGTGATTTGCAGGGCCCCTACAATGAGCAGTTCTTC.

The rearrangement joins TRBV6-1 to TRBJ2-7; weak D call: TRBD2 (5 bases). The CDR3 consists of 17 residues. V lost 2 bases and J 2 bases, leaving 19 bases between the germline ends. Germline V gives CDR1 MNHNS, CDR2 SASEGT. CDR3 DNA: TGTGCCAGCAGTGAACTCTTCGGGGTACAGATTGCCTACGAGCAGTACTTC. This sequence encodes CASSELFGVQIAYEQYF.

The V gene is TRBV6-5, the J gene TRBJ2-5; the D gene is possibly TRBD2 (5 bases). Germline loops: CDR1 MNHEY, CDR2 SVGAGI. There are 15 residues in the CDR3. The germline V and J ends were trimmed by 0 bases and 1 base, with 9 bases remaining between them. CDR3 DNA: TGTGCCAGCAGTTACTCGATAGCGTCCCAAGAGACCCAGTACTTC. This gives the protein CASSYSIASQETQYF.

The V gene is TRBV7-3, the J gene TRBJ2-2; possibly TRBD1 for D (5 bases). The CDR3 length is 15 residues. Germline CDR1 reads SGHTA; CDR2 reads FQGTGA. V was shortened by 5 bases and J by 1 base, with 11 bases between the two germline ends. CDR3 loop: CASSERQGNTGELFF. The CDR3 DNA sequence: TGTGCCAGCAGCGAAAGGCAGGGGAACACCGGGGAGCTGTTTTTT.

The DNA of the CDR3 is TGTGCCAGCAGCCAAGTAGGCGGGGTAAACACAGATACGCAGTATTTT. It translates to CASSQVGGVNTDTQYF. V and J are TRBV3-1 (or the pseudogene TRBV3-2) and TRBJ2-3; tentatively, D is TRBD2 (6 bases). V lost 1 base to trimming and J lost 2 bases, with 13 bases between them. CDR1 and CDR2 from the germline V gene are LGHDT and YNNKEL (reference sequence). The CDR3 extends over 16 amino acids.

V and J are TRBV2 and TRBJ1-6; TRBD1 matches at 8 bases. V shed 9 bases, J shed 6 bases, and the junction held 10 bases outside the gene matches. CDR3 length: 15 residues. The germline CDR1 and CDR2 sequences are SNHLY and FYNNEI. CDR3 protein: CARGVGQGANSPLHF. DNA for the CDR3: TGTGCCAGAGGGGTAGGGCAGGGGGCTAATTCACCCCTCCACTTT.

The chain carries TRBV6-2 or TRBV6-3 and TRBJ2-7; 7 bases line up with TRBD1. In germline, CDR1 is MNHEY, CDR2 SVGEGT. This CDR3 has 14 amino acids. V was pared by 6 bases and J by 3 bases, with 8 bases of the junction left unmatched. CDR3 DNA: TGTGCCAGCAGCCGCGTGGGACAGAACTACGAGCAGTACTTC. Translated, it gives CASSRVGQNYEQYF.

The chain links TRBV19 to TRBJ2-7; 9 bases map to TRBD2. The ends lost 3 bases at V and 3 bases at J; junction bases unmatched: 3. The CDR3 runs to 14 residues. Germline assignment: CDR1 LNHDA and CDR2 SQIVND (reference sequence). CDR3 nucleotides: TGTGCCAGTAGTATGGGTAGCGGGAGCTACGAGCAGTACTTC. As protein: CASSMGSGSYEQYF.

This clone was recorded at least ten times. The chain carries TRBV19 and TRBJ2-5; D might be TRBD2 (6 bases). The germline V gene has CDR1 LNHDA and CDR2 SQIVND (reference sequence). The CDR3 length is 13 residues. V shed 5 bases and J shed 1 base, with 8 bases lying between them. The CDR3 loop is CASSRDFQETQYF. In DNA, the CDR3 is TGTGCCAGTAGTCGGGACTTCCAAGAGACCCAGTACTTC.